The clone carrying this T cell receptor (beta chain) was detected many times. Its antigen is currently unknown. The source material, RNA transcripts, was used to amplify TCR beta CDR3 regions. The HTBI primer set was used in a first-round RT-PCR of the TCR CDR3. TCRdb processed the multiplex PCR reads anew with MiXCR; each CDR3 protein has one entry. The table has a few hundred thousand distinct CDR3 sequences, about a sixth seen once; the top ten hold roughly 49%. These data are taken from a study of T cells in Graves' hyperthyroidism and ophthalmopathy. The study, taken as a whole, reports: Researchers found most expanded thyroid clonotypes above 0.001 in blood as well. A 13 V-J signature model discriminated ophthalmopathy versus stable hyperthyroidism. It was a median around seven months before onset that the model predicted ophthalmopathy.

The study defined stable Graves' hyperthyroidism as no ophthalmopathy progression within 18 months. The sample consisted of blood. This receptor was obtained from a woman aged 45-59 years with Graves' hyperthyroidism.

The CDR3 region has the DNA TGTGCCTGGAGGGAAGGGGGCTCCTACGAGCAGTACTTC. The encoded protein is CAWREGGSYEQYF. The rearrangement uses TRBV30 and TRBJ2-7; D perhaps matches TRBD1 (6 bases). This CDR3 has 13 amino acids. Germline CDR1 GTSNPN, CDR2 SVGIG (reference sequence). V dropped 3 bases and J dropped 0 bases, with 9 bases sitting between them.